A selection of T cell receptor beta chains follows, all from one sample in a study of early T cells in non-severe SARS-CoV-2 infection. TCRdb ran MiXCR on the 5' RACE reads and lists one entry per CDR3 protein. The sample lists about 30,000 distinct CDR3 sequences; around 5.2% were seen once. The specimen sequenced was whole blood. Receptors were obtained from an adult who was a healthcare worker with PCR-confirmed SARS-CoV-2 infection or an uninfected control (not recorded which). CDR3s include the opening cysteine and the closing phenylalanine or tryptophan. The order of the fields is D gene, J gene, V gene, clone size, CDR3 DNA, CDR3 protein. A D gene is named only where the DNA matches it firmly. Not every row has a clone size; where given, it reads once, few, many or a size class.

D gene: -
J gene: TRBJ2-7
V gene: TRBV7-9
clone size: medium-sized
CDR3 DNA: TGTGCCAGCAGGGAAGGGTTGGAGTACGAGCAGTACTTC
CDR3 protein: CASREGLEYEQYF

D gene: TRBD2
J gene: TRBJ2-1
V gene: TRBV9
clone size: -
CDR3 DNA: TGTGCCAGCAGCACGAGCGGGACCTCCTACAATGAGCAGTTCTTC
CDR3 protein: CASSTSGTSYNEQFF

D gene: TRBD2
J gene: TRBJ2-1
V gene: TRBV6-4
clone size: -
CDR3 DNA: TGTGCCAGCAGTGACTCGGGAGGGCCAGATGAGCAGTTCTTC
CDR3 protein: CASSDSGGPDEQFF

D gene: -
J gene: TRBJ2-1
V gene: TRBV7-7
clone size: -
CDR3 DNA: TGTGCCAGCAGGGATTACGTGACAGGAAGGGACGAATGTAGCTCCTACAATGAGCAGTTCTTC
CDR3 protein: CASRDYVTGRDECSSYNEQFF

D gene: TRBD2
J gene: TRBJ2-2
V gene: TRBV7-9
clone size: -
CDR3 DNA: TGTGCCAGCAGCTCAAGACTAGCGGGAGTTACCGGGGAGCTGTTTTTT
CDR3 protein: CASSSRLAGVTGELFF

D gene: -
J gene: TRBJ1-1
V gene: TRBV18
clone size: few
CDR3 DNA: TGTGCCAGCTCACCACTAACCAGAAACACTGAAGCTTTCTTT
CDR3 protein: CASSPLTRNTEAFF

D gene: -
J gene: TRBJ1-6
V gene: TRBV27
clone size: many
CDR3 DNA: TGTGCCAGCAGTTCGTTCCCTCCCAGATCGAATTCACCCCTCCACTTT
CDR3 protein: CASSSFPPRSNSPLHF

D gene: TRBD1
J gene: TRBJ1-6
V gene: TRBV11-2
clone size: many
CDR3 DNA: TGTGCCAGCAGCTTAGGGGCGTCAGGGGGAGCTTCACCCCTCCACTTT
CDR3 protein: CASSLGASGGASPLHF

D gene: -
J gene: TRBJ2-7
V gene: TRBV11-2
clone size: many
CDR3 DNA: TGTGCCAGCAGCCCTGACAATTACGGGGACGAGCAGTACTTC
CDR3 protein: CASSPDNYGDEQYF

D gene: -
J gene: TRBJ2-1
V gene: TRBV21-1
clone size: -
CDR3 DNA: TGTGCCAGCAGCATCGGGACTAGCGGGAGGTCCCTGTATGAGCAGTTCTTC
CDR3 protein: CASSIGTSGRSLYEQFF

D gene: TRBD2
J gene: TRBJ2-7
V gene: TRBV5-1
clone size: -
CDR3 DNA: TGCGCCAGCAGCTTGATGGCTAGCGGTCCCTACGAGCAGTACTTC
CDR3 protein: CASSLMASGPYEQYF

D gene: -
J gene: TRBJ1-1
V gene: TRBV12-3/TRBV12-4
clone size: -
CDR3 DNA: TGTGCCAGCAGTCCGACTCAGGGACTAGTGGGACCCATGAACACTGAAGCTTTCTTT
CDR3 protein: CASSPTQGLVGPMNTEAFF

D gene: -
J gene: TRBJ2-7
V gene: TRBV9
clone size: many
CDR3 DNA: TGTGCCAGCAGCGTAGCAGTGACAGGTCACGAGCAGTACTTC
CDR3 protein: CASSVAVTGHEQYF

D gene: -
J gene: TRBJ1-1
V gene: TRBV25-1
clone size: few
CDR3 DNA: TGTGCCAGCAGTGATGCGTTTGTGTATTCTGAAGCTTTCTTT
CDR3 protein: CASSDAFVYSEAFF

D gene: TRBD1
J gene: TRBJ2-7
V gene: TRBV7-8
clone size: many
CDR3 DNA: TGTGCCAGCAGCGAAGACAGGGATGAGCAGTACTTC
CDR3 protein: CASSEDRDEQYF

D gene: TRBD2
J gene: TRBJ2-1
V gene: TRBV7-9
clone size: -
CDR3 DNA: TGTGCCAGCAGCACCCCACTGCGGGAGATTGAGCAGTTCTTC
CDR3 protein: CASSTPLREIEQFF

D gene: -
J gene: TRBJ2-7
V gene: TRBV20-1
clone size: many
CDR3 DNA: TGCAGTGCCGAAACATGGCAGGGGTCCTCCTACGAGCAGTACTTC
CDR3 protein: CSAETWQGSSYEQYF

D gene: -
J gene: TRBJ2-5
V gene: TRBV7-2
clone size: few
CDR3 DNA: TGTGCCAGCAGCTTTCACGGGACTGGAGAGACCCAGTACTTC
CDR3 protein: CASSFHGTGETQYF

D gene: -
J gene: TRBJ1-1
V gene: TRBV18
clone size: many
CDR3 DNA: TGTGCCAGCTCACCACCGACCCGACGCCCCATCATGAACACTGAAGCTTTCTTT
CDR3 protein: CASSPPTRRPIMNTEAFF

D gene: -
J gene: TRBJ1-1
V gene: TRBV27
clone size: many
CDR3 DNA: TGTGCCAGCTCCACCAAGGGAGGGCTGAACACTGAAGCTTTCTTT
CDR3 protein: CASSTKGGLNTEAFF

D gene: -
J gene: TRBJ2-3
V gene: TRBV2
clone size: medium-sized
CDR3 DNA: TGTGCCGGCTCCTGGGGCACAGATACGCAGTATTTT
CDR3 protein: CAGSWGTDTQYF

D gene: TRBD2
J gene: TRBJ2-7
V gene: TRBV9
clone size: -
CDR3 DNA: TGTGCCAGCAGCGTAGCTGCGGGAGAAACCTACGAGCAGTACTTC
CDR3 protein: CASSVAAGETYEQYF

D gene: TRBD1
J gene: TRBJ2-7
V gene: TRBV12-3/TRBV12-4
clone size: few
CDR3 DNA: TGTGCCAGCACCCGGACAGGGGGCTACGAGCAGTACTTC
CDR3 protein: CASTRTGGYEQYF

D gene: -
J gene: TRBJ2-3
V gene: TRBV20-1
clone size: -
CDR3 DNA: TGCAGTGCTAGATCCCCACAGGTCTTCTATACGCAGTATTTT
CDR3 protein: CSARSPQVFYTQYF

D gene: -
J gene: TRBJ1-2
V gene: TRBV29-1
clone size: few
CDR3 DNA: TGCAGCGTTGAGGGGAGGGGACATGGCTACACCTTC
CDR3 protein: CSVEGRGHGYTF

D gene: -
J gene: TRBJ2-1
V gene: TRBV10-3
clone size: many
CDR3 DNA: TGTGCCATCAGGGAGCAGGCTAGTCTAAACTACAATGAGCAGTTCTTC
CDR3 protein: CAIREQASLNYNEQFF

D gene: TRBD2
J gene: TRBJ2-1
V gene: TRBV9
clone size: -
CDR3 DNA: TGTGCCAGCAGCCGGACTAGCGGGATCTACAATGAGCAGTTCTTC
CDR3 protein: CASSRTSGIYNEQFF

D gene: TRBD1
J gene: TRBJ2-7
V gene: TRBV27
clone size: -
CDR3 DNA: TGTGCCAGCAGCCTATTCCCGACAGGGGCAAGCTACGAGCAGTACTTC
CDR3 protein: CASSLFPTGASYEQYF

D gene: TRBD2
J gene: TRBJ2-7
V gene: TRBV20-1
clone size: many
CDR3 DNA: TGCAGTGCTAGTAGCGCTAGACTAGCGGGAGAAGGCGAGCAGTACTTC
CDR3 protein: CSASSARLAGEGEQYF

D gene: -
J gene: TRBJ2-3
V gene: TRBV6-4
clone size: few
CDR3 DNA: TGTGCCAGCAGCGCAGACGGGGGCTTGGTGGATACGCAGTATTTT
CDR3 protein: CASSADGGLVDTQYF

D gene: -
J gene: TRBJ2-4
V gene: TRBV11-2
clone size: many
CDR3 DNA: TGTGCCAGCGGACGGACAGTGGACAGAGCCAAAAACATTCAGTACTTC
CDR3 protein: CASGRTVDRAKNIQYF

D gene: TRBD2
J gene: TRBJ2-7
V gene: TRBV4-3
clone size: few
CDR3 DNA: TGCGCCAGCAGCCAACTAGCGGGAGATACCTACGAGCAGTACTTC
CDR3 protein: CASSQLAGDTYEQYF

D gene: -
J gene: TRBJ2-3
V gene: TRBV4-3
clone size: few
CDR3 DNA: TGCGCCAGCGACTCAGGAGGCACAGATACGCAGTATTTT
CDR3 protein: CASDSGGTDTQYF

D gene: -
J gene: TRBJ2-1
V gene: TRBV7-9
clone size: many
CDR3 DNA: TGTGCCAGCAGCGCCGTCCTTGAGCAGTTCTTC
CDR3 protein: CASSAVLEQFF

D gene: TRBD2
J gene: TRBJ2-5
V gene: TRBV7-2
clone size: -
CDR3 DNA: TGTGCCAGCAGCTTTACGGGACTAGCGGGAGGAGAGACCCAGTACTTC
CDR3 protein: CASSFTGLAGGETQYF

D gene: -
J gene: TRBJ1-3
V gene: TRBV7-9
clone size: few
CDR3 DNA: TGTGCCAGCAGCCCCCGCAGGGCGAACACCATATATTTT
CDR3 protein: CASSPRRANTIYF

D gene: -
J gene: TRBJ2-3
V gene: TRBV4-3
clone size: many
CDR3 DNA: TGCGCCAGCAGCCAAGAAGGGCCGGGGTCCCCCACAGATACGCAGTATTTT
CDR3 protein: CASSQEGPGSPTDTQYF

D gene: -
J gene: TRBJ2-7
V gene: TRBV28
clone size: many
CDR3 DNA: TGTGCCAGCGGATCGGGACACCGTTCCTCCTACGAGCAGTACTTC
CDR3 protein: CASGSGHRSSYEQYF

D gene: TRBD1
J gene: TRBJ1-1
V gene: TRBV7-2
clone size: many
CDR3 DNA: TGTGCCAGCAGCTTAAACAGGGGTAATACTGAAGCTTTCTTT
CDR3 protein: CASSLNRGNTEAFF

D gene: -
J gene: TRBJ1-4
V gene: TRBV5-1
clone size: -
CDR3 DNA: TGCGCCAGCAGTTTAGGACAGATAAATAATGAAAAACTGTTTTTT
CDR3 protein: CASSLGQINNEKLFF

D gene: -
J gene: TRBJ1-1
V gene: TRBV7-2
clone size: many
CDR3 DNA: TGTGCCAGCAGCTTAGTAGTTGGCCCGAGAGGGACTGAAGCTTTCTTT
CDR3 protein: CASSLVVGPRGTEAFF

D gene: TRBD1
J gene: TRBJ2-3
V gene: TRBV6-6
clone size: -
CDR3 DNA: TGTGCCAGCAGGTTACAGGGGACCAGCACAGATACGCAGTATTTT
CDR3 protein: CASRLQGTSTDTQYF

D gene: TRBD2
J gene: TRBJ2-1
V gene: TRBV7-3
clone size: -
CDR3 DNA: TGTGCCAGCAGCTTCAGCGGGAGTACGTACAATGAGCAGTTCTTC
CDR3 protein: CASSFSGSTYNEQFF

D gene: -
J gene: TRBJ2-2
V gene: TRBV19
clone size: many
CDR3 DNA: TGTGCCAGTAGTATAGGCTCTTTCGGGGAGCTGTTTTTT
CDR3 protein: CASSIGSFGELFF

D gene: TRBD1
J gene: TRBJ2-3
V gene: TRBV9
clone size: many
CDR3 DNA: TGTGCCAGCAGCGGGGGACAGGGAGGCACAGATACGCAGTATTTT
CDR3 protein: CASSGGQGGTDTQYF

D gene: TRBD1
J gene: TRBJ1-6
V gene: TRBV4-1
clone size: many
CDR3 DNA: TGCGCCAGCACCCCACGGACAGGGAACTCACCCCTCCACTTT
CDR3 protein: CASTPRTGNSPLHF

D gene: TRBD2
J gene: TRBJ2-2
V gene: TRBV28
clone size: few
CDR3 DNA: TGTGCCAGCATGAGGCTAGCGGGAGGATGGGGGGAGCTGTTTTTT
CDR3 protein: CASMRLAGGWGELFF

D gene: -
J gene: TRBJ1-2
V gene: TRBV6-5
clone size: few
CDR3 DNA: TGTGCCAGCAGTTCACCGACAAGCTATGGCTACACCTTC
CDR3 protein: CASSSPTSYGYTF

D gene: -
J gene: TRBJ1-5
V gene: TRBV18
clone size: many
CDR3 DNA: TGTGCCAGCTCACCAGGTTGGGGAGGGGCCAATCAGCCCCAGCATTTT
CDR3 protein: CASSPGWGGANQPQHF

D gene: -
J gene: TRBJ2-1
V gene: TRBV3-1
clone size: many
CDR3 DNA: TGTGCCAGCAGCCTACTATACAATGAGCAGTTCTTC
CDR3 protein: CASSLLYNEQFF

D gene: TRBD2
J gene: TRBJ2-1
V gene: TRBV28
clone size: many
CDR3 DNA: TGTGCCAGCAGTTTGAGCGGGAGCTCCTACAATGAGCAGTTCTTC
CDR3 protein: CASSLSGSSYNEQFF

D gene: TRBD1
J gene: TRBJ1-1
V gene: TRBV7-2
clone size: -
CDR3 DNA: TGTGCCAGCAGCCTTGACAGGGGTGAAGCTTTCTTT
CDR3 protein: CASSLDRGEAFF